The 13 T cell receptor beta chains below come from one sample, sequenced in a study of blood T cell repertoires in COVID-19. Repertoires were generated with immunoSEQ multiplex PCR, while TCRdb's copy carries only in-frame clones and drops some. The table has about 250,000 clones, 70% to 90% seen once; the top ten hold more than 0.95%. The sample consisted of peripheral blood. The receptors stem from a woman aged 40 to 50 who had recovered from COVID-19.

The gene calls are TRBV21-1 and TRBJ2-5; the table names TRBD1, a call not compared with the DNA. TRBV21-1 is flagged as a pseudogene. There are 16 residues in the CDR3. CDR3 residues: CASSAGGQAGQETQYF. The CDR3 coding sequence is TGTGCCAGCAGCGCAGGGGGACAGGCGGGGCAAGAGACCCAGTACTTC.

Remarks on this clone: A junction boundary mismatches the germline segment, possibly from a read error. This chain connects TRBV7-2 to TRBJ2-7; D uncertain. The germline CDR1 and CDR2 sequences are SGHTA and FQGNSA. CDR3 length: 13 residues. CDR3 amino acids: CASSPTAPYGQYF. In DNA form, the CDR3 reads TGTGCCAGCAGCCCCACCGCGCCTTACGGGCAGTACTTC.

The CDR3 region has the DNA TGCGCCAGCAGCCCGGACTACCTGGGCTACACCTTC. Its translation: CASSPDYLGYTF. This chain uses TRBV5-1 with TRBJ1-2; D gene uncertain. Between the trimmed V and J ends, which lost 4 bases and 8 bases, there was a span of 12 bases. Germline CDR1 is SGHRS and CDR2 is YFSETQ. This CDR3 has 12 residues.

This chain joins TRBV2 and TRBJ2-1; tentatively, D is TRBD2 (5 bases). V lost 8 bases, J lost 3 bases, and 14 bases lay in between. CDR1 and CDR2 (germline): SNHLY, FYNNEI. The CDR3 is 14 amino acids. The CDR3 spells CASPRADDYNEQFF. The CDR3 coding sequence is TGTGCCAGCCCGCGGGCAGATGACTACAATGAGCAGTTCTTC.

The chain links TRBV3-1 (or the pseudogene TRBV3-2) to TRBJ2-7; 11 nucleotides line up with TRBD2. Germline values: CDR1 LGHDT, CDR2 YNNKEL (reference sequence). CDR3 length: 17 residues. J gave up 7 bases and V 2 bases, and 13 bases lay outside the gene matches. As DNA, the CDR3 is TGTGCCAGCAGCCAACCCCTAGCGGGAGGCCCCCCCGGGGAGCAGTACTTC. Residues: CASSQPLAGGPPGEQYF.

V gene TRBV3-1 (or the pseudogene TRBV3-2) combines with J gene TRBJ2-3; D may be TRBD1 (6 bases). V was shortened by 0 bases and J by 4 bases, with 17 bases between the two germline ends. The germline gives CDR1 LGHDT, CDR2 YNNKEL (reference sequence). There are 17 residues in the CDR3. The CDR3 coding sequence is TGTGCCAGCAGCCAAGAAGGGGGTCTAGCTCAGCCAGATACGCAGTATTTT. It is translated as CASSQEGGLAQPDTQYF.

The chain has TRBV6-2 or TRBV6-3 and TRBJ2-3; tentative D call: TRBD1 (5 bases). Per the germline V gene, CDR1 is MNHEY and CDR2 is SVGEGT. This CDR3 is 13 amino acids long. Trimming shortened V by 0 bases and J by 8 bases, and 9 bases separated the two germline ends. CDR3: CASSYSLGATQYF. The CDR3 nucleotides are TGTGCCAGCAGTTACTCCCTAGGGGCTACGCAGTATTTT.

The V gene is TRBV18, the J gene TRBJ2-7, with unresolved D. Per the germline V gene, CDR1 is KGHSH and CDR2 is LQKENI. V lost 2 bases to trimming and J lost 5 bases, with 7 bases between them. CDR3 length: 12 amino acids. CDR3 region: CASSPGGDEQYF. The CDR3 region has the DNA TGTGCCAGCTCACCAGGCGGCGACGAGCAGTACTTC.

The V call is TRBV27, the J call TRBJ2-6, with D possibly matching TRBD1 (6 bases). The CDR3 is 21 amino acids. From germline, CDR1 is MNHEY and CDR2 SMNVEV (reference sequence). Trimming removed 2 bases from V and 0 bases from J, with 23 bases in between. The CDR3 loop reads CASSLKPTGTRGSSGANVLTF. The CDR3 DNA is TGTGCCAGCAGTTTAAAACCGACAGGAACCCGGGGTAGCTCTGGGGCCAACGTCCTGACTTTC.

The CDR3 here is CASSVGGEYSNQPQHF. The CDR3 nucleotides read TGTGCCAGCAGCGTAGGTGGAGAGTATAGCAATCAGCCCCAGCATTTT. The rearrangement joins TRBV9 to TRBJ1-5; D not resolved. V was trimmed by 0 bases and J by 0 bases, leaving 10 bases between them. The length of the CDR3 is 16 residues. The germline V gene encodes CDR1 SGDLS and CDR2 YYNGEE.

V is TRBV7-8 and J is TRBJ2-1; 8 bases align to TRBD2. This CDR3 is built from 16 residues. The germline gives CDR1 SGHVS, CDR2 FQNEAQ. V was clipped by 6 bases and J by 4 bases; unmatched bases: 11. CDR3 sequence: CASRPMTGGGYNEQFF. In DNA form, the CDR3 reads TGTGCCAGCAGACCCATGACCGGGGGGGGGTACAATGAGCAGTTCTTC.

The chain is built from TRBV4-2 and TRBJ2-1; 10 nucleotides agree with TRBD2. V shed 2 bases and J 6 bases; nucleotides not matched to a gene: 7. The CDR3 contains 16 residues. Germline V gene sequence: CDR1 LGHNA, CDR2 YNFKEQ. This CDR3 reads CASSQSPSGSGNEQFF. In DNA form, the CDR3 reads TGTGCCAGCAGCCAAAGCCCTAGCGGGAGTGGCAATGAGCAGTTCTTC.

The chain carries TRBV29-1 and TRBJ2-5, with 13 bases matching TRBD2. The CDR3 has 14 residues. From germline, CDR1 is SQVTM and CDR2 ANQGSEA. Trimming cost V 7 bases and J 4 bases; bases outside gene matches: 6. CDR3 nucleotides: TGCAGCGGCTCCCGACTAGCGGGAGGAGAGACCCAGTACTTC. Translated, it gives CSGSRLAGGETQYF.